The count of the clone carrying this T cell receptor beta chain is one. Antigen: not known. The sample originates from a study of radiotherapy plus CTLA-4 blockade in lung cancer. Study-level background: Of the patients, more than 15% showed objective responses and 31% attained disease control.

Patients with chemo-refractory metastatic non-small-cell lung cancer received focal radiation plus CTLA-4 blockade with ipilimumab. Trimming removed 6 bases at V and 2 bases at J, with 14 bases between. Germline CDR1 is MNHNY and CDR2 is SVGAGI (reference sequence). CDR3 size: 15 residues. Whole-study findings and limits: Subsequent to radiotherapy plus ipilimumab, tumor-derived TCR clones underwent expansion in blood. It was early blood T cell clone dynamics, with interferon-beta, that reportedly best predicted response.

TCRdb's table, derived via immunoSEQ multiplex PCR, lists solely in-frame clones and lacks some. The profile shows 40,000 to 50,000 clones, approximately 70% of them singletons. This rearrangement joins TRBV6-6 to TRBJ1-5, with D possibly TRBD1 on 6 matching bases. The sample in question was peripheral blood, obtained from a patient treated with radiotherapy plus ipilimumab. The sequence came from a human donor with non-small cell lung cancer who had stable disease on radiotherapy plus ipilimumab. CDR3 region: CASRNTGWGNQPQHF. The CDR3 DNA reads TGTGCCAGCAGAAACACAGGGTGGGGCAATCAGCCCCAGCATTTT.